This TCR beta chain was observed in a study of blood T cell repertoires in COVID-19. About the research overall: What the recovered Cohort 3 donors had was two negative PCRs, clearance, or symptom resolution. PBMCs, B-cell-depleted T cells, or T cells provided the cDNA or gDNA that made up the material. The samples span acute and convalescent COVID-19 from the United States, Italy and Spain.

This CDR3 has 13 residues. Germline trimming cut 6 bases from V and 1 base from J; bases unmatched to any gene: 1. Original analysis: Reference gene primers were amplified, and this amplification served to estimate nucleated cell counts. TCRdb's table, derived via immunoSEQ multiplex PCR, lists solely in-frame clones and lacks some. V, J and clone size were drawn from that table, and D and trimming were deduced from the DNA. The sample lists about 170,000 clones; 70% to 85% were seen once. The sequence came from a woman aged 70-85 years in a cohort exposed to, infected with or recovered from COVID-19 (not recorded which). Sequencing was done on a sample of PBMCs or T cells enriched from blood (not recorded which). V and J are TRBV12-3 or TRBV12-4 and TRBJ2-7; TRBD1 agrees at 9 bases. Written as DNA, the CDR3 is TGTGCCAGCAGGACAGGGGGTTCCTACGAGCAGTACTTC. Amino acids: CASRTGGSYEQYF.